A single sample gave rise to the 2 T cell receptor beta chains below, sequenced in a study of CD8+CD57+ T cells in acquired aplastic anemia. All sequencing subjects had displayed CD8+CD57+ cell expansion on flow cytometry. CDR3 and TCR beta VDJ profiling relied on a genomic DNA template. TCRdb independently ran MiXCR on the reads; one entry per CDR3 protein. This sample carries around 170,000 distinct CDR3 sequences, roughly half of them seen once, and the ten largest clones take about 9.5%. The sequenced sample consisted of sorted CD4+, CD8+, or CD8+CD57+ T cells (not recorded which) from PBMCs. The receptor set was obtained from a human donor with aplastic anemia.

The chain has TRBV19 and TRBJ2-3, with 9 bases matching TRBD1. The CDR3 spans 17 residues. The V and J ends lost 5 bases and 0 bases, in that order; junction bases with no gene match: 9. Germline values: CDR1 LNHDA, CDR2 SQIVND (reference sequence). CDR3 loop: CASSQNRGRGSTDTQYF. Here the CDR3 DNA reads TGTGCCAGTAGTCAAAACAGGGGGCGCGGAAGCACAGATACGCAGTATTTT.

This clonotype has a count of ten or more. J is TRBJ2-3 and V is TRBV24-1; 8 nucleotides align to TRBD2. Trimming at V came to 0 bases and at J to 3 bases, leaving 10 bases not matched to a gene. CDR1 is KGHDR and CDR2 is SFDVKD in the germline V gene. This CDR3 is 18 amino acids long. CDR3 nucleotide sequence: TGTGCCACCAGTGATTTGAAAGGAGGCGGGAGGAGGACAGATACGCAGTATTTT. Residues: CATSDLKGGGRRTDTQYF.